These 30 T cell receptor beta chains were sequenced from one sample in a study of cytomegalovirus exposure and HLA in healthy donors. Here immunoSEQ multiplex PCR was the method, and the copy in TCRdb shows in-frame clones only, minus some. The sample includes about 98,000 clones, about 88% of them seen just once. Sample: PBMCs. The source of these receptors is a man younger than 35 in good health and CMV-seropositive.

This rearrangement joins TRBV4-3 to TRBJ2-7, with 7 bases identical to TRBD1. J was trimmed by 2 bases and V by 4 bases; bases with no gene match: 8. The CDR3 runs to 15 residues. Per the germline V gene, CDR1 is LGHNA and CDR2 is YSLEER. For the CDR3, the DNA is TGCGCCAGCAGCCCTAAGAACAGGGGCCCCTACGAGCAGTACTTC. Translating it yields CASSPKNRGPYEQYF.

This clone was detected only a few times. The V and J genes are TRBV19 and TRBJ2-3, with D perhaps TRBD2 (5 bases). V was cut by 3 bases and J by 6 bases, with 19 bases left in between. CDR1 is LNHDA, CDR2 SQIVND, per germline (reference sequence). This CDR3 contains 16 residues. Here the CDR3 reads CASSMGWESIGDTQYF. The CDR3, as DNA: TGTGCCAGTAGTATGGGGTGGGAGAGTATTGGGGATACGCAGTATTTT.

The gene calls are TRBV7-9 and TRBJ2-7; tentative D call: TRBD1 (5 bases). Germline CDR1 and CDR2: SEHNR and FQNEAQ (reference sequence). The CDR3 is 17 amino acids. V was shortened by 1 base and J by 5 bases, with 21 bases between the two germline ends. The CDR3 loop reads CASSLVAVGASYDEQYF. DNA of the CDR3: TGTGCCAGCAGCTTAGTAGCAGTAGGGGCATCGTACGACGAGCAGTACTTC.

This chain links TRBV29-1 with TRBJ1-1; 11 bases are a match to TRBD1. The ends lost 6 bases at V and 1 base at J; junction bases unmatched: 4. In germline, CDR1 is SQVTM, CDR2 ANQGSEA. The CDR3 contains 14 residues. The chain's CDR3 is CSVGQGAGNTEAFF. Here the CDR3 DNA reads TGCAGCGTCGGACAGGGGGCTGGGAACACTGAAGCTTTCTTT.

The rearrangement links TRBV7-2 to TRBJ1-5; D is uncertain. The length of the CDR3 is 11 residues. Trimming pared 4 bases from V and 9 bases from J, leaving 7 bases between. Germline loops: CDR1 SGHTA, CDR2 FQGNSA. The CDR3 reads CASSSTRPQHF. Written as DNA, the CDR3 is TGTGCCAGCAGCTCCACGCGGCCCCAGCATTTT.

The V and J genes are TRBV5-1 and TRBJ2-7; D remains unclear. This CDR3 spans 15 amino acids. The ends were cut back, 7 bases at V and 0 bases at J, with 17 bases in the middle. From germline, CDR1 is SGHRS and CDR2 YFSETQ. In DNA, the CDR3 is TGCGCCAGCTTCCTCGATTCTCTAAGCTCCTACGAGCAGTACTTC. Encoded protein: CASFLDSLSSYEQYF.

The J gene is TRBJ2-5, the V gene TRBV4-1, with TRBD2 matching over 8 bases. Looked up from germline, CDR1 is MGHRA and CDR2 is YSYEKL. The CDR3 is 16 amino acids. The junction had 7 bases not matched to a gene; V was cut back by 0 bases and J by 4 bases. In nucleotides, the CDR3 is TGCGCCAGCAGCCAAGATTTCCGGGGGGGAGGAGAGACCCAGTACTTC. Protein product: CASSQDFRGGGETQYF.

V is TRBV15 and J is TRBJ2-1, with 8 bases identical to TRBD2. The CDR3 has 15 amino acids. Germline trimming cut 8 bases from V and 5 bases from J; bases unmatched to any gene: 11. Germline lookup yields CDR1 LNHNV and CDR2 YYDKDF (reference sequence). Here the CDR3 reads CATSQRSRGDNEQFF. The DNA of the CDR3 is TGTGCCACCTCCCAACGGTCGCGGGGGGACAATGAGCAGTTCTTC. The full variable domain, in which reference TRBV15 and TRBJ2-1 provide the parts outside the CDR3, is DAMVIQNPRYQVTQFGKPVTLSCSQTLNHNVMYWYQQKSSQAPKLLFHYYDKDFNNEADTPDNFQSRRPNTSFCFLDIRSPGLGDTAMYLCATSQRSRGDNEQFFGPGTRLTVL.

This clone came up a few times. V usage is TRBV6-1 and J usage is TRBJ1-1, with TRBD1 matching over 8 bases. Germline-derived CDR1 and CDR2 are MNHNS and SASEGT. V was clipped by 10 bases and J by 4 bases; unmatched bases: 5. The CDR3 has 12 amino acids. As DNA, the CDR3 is TGTGCCACCCCAGGACAGGGCACTGAAGCTTTCTTT. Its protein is CATPGQGTEAFF.

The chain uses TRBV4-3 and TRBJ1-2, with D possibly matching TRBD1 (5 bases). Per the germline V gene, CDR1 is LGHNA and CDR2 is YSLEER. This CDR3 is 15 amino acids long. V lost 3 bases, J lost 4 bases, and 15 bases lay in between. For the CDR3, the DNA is TGCGCCAGCAGCCAGGACCGGGACTCCATCTATGGCTACACCTTC. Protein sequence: CASSQDRDSIYGYTF.

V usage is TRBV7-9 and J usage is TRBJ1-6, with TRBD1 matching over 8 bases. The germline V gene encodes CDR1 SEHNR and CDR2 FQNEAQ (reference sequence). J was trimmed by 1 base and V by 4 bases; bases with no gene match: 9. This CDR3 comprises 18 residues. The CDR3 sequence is CASSSGTGGGSYNSPLHF. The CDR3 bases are TGTGCCAGCAGCTCGGGGACAGGCGGTGGGTCCTATAATTCACCCCTCCACTTT.

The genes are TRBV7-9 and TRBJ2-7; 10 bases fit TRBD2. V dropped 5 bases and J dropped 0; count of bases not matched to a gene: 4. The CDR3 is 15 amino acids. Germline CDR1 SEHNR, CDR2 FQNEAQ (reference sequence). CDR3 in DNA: TGTGCCAGCAGCGGTAGCGGGAGGAGCTCCTACGAGCAGTACTTC. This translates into CASSGSGRSSYEQYF.

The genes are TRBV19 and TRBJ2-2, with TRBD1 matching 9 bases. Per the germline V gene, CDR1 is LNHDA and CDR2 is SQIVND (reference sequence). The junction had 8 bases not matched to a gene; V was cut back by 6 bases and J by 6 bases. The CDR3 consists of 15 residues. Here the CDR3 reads CASSPQGAASGELFF. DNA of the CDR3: TGTGCCAGTAGCCCACAGGGGGCGGCTTCCGGGGAGCTGTTTTTT.

CDR3: CASSPRDFTIDYEQYF. The CDR3 coding sequence is TGCGCCAGCAGCCCCCGGGACTTCACGATTGACTACGAGCAGTACTTC. The genes are TRBV4-1 and TRBJ2-7; possibly TRBD2 for D (6 bases). Trimming removed 4 bases at V and 3 bases at J, with 19 bases between. This CDR3 is built from 16 residues. Germline loops: CDR1 MGHRA, CDR2 YSYEKL.

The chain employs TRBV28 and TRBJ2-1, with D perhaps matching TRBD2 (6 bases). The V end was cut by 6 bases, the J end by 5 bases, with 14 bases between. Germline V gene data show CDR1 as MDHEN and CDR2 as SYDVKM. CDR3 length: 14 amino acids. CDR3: CASRTGTAHNEQFF. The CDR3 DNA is TGTGCCAGCAGAACCGGGACTGCACACAATGAGCAGTTCTTC. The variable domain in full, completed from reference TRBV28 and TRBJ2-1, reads DVKVTQSSRYLVKRTGEKVFLECVQDMDHENMFWYRQDPGLGLRLIYFSYDVKMKEKGDIPEGYSVSREKKERFSLILESASTNQTSMYLCASRTGTAHNEQFFGPGTRLTVL.

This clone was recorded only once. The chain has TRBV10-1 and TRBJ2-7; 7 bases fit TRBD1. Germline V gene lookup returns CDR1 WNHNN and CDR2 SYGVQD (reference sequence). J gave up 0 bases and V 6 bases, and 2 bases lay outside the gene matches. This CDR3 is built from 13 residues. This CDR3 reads CASSRQGSYEQYF. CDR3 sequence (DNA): TGCGCCAGCAGCAGACAGGGCTCCTACGAGCAGTACTTC.

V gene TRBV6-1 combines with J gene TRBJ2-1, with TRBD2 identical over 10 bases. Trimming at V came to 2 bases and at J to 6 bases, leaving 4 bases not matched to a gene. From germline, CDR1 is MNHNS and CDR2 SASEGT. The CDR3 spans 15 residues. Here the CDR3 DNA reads TGTGCCAGCAGTGAACCTGGACTAGCGGCCAATGAGCAGTTCTTC. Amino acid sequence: CASSEPGLAANEQFF.

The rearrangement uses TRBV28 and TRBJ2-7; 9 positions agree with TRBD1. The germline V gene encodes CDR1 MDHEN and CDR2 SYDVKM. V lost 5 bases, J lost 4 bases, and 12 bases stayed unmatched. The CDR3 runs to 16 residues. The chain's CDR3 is CASSRHGTGRYYEQYF. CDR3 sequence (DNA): TGTGCCAGCAGTCGGCATGGGACAGGGCGATATTACGAGCAGTACTTC.

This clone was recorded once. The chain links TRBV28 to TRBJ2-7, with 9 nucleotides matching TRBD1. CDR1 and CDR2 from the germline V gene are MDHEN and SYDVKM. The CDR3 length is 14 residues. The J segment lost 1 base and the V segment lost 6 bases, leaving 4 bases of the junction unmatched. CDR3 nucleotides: TGTGCCAGCAGCCGGGACAGGGTATCCTACGAGCAGTACTTC. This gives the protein CASSRDRVSYEQYF.

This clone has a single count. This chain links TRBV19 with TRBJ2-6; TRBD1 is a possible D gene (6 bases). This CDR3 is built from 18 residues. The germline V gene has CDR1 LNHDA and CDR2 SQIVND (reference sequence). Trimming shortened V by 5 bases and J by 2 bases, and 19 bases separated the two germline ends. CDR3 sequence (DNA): TGTGCCAGTAGTCGATCCGGGCCAGGGGCGACTGGGGCCAACGTCCTGACTTTC. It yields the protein CASSRSGPGATGANVLTF.

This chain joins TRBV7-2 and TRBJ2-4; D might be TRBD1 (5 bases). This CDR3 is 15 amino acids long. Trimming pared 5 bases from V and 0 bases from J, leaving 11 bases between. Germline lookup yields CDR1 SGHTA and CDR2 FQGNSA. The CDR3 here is CASSIDGAAKNIQYF. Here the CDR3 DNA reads TGTGCCAGCAGCATTGATGGGGCAGCCAAAAACATTCAGTACTTC. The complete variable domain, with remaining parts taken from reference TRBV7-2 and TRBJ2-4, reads GAGVSQSPSNKVTEKGKDVELRCDPISGHTALYWYRQSLGQGLEFLIYFQGNSAPDKSGLPSDRFSAERTGGSVSTLTIQRTQQEDSAVYLCASSIDGAAKNIQYFGAGTRLSVL.

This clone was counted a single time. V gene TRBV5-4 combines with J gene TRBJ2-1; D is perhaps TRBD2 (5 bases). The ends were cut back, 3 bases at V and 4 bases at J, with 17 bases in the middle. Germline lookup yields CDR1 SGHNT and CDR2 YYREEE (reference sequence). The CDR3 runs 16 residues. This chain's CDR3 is CASSSQPSSAYNEQFF. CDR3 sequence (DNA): TGTGCCAGCAGCTCACAACCCAGTAGCGCGTACAATGAGCAGTTCTTC.

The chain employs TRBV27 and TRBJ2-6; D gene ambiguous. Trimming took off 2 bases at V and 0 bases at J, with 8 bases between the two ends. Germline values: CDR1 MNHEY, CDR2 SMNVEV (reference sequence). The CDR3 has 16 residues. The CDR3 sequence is CASSLGSLSGANVLTF. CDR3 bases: TGTGCCAGCAGTTTAGGCTCCCTCTCTGGGGCCAACGTCCTGACTTTC.

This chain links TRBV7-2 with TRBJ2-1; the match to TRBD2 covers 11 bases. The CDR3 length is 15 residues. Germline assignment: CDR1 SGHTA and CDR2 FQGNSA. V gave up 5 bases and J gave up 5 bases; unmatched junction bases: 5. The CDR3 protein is CASSLIAGGHNEQFF. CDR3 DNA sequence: TGTGCCAGCAGCCTCATAGCGGGAGGGCACAATGAGCAGTTCTTC.

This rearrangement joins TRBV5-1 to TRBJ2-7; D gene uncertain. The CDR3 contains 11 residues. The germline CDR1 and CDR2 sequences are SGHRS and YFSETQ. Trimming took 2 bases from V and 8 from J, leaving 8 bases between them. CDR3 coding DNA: TGCGCCAGCAGCTTACAGCCACAGCAGTACTTC. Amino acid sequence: CASSLQPQQYF.

CDR3 bases: TGTGCCAGCGGCCCGGGAGACACAGATACGCAGTATTTT. It specifies CASGPGDTDTQYF. The rearrangement joins TRBV6-5 to TRBJ2-3, with a possible D match to TRBD2 (6 bases). V lost 8 bases to trimming and J lost 2 bases, with 11 bases between them. The germline V gene encodes CDR1 MNHEY and CDR2 SVGAGI. The length of the CDR3 is 13 residues.

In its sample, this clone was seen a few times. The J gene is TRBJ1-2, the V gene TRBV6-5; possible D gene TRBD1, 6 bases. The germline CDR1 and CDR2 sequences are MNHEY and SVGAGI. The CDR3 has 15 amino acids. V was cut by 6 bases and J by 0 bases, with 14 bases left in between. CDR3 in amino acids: CASRPGQRTNYGYTF. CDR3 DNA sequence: TGTGCCAGCAGGCCCGGACAGAGAACTAACTATGGCTACACCTTC.

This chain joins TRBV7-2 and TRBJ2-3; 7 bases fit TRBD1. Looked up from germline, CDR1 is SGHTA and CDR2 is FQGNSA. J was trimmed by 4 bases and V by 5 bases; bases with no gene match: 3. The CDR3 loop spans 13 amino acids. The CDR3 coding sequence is TGTGCCAGCAGCCTGACAGGGTCAGATACGCAGTATTTT. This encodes CASSLTGSDTQYF.

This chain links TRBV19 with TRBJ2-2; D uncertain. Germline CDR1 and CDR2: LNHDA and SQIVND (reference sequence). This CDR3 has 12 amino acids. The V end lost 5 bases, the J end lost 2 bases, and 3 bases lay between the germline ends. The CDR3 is CASSLNTGELFF. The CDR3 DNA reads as TGTGCCAGTAGTCTCAACACCGGGGAGCTGTTTTTT. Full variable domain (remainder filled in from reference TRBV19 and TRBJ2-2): DGGITQSPKYLFRKEGQNVTLSCEQNLNHDAMYWYRQDPGQGLRLIYYSQIVNDFQKGDIAEGYSVSREKKESFPLTVTSAQKNPTAFYLCASSLNTGELFFGEGSRLTVL.

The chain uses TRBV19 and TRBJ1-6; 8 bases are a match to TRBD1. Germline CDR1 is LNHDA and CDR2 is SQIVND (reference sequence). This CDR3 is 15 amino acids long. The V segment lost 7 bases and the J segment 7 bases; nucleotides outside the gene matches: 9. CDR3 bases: TGTGCCAGTAAGAAACCGGGACAGGAGAATTCACCCCTCCACTTT. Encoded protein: CASKKPGQENSPLHF.